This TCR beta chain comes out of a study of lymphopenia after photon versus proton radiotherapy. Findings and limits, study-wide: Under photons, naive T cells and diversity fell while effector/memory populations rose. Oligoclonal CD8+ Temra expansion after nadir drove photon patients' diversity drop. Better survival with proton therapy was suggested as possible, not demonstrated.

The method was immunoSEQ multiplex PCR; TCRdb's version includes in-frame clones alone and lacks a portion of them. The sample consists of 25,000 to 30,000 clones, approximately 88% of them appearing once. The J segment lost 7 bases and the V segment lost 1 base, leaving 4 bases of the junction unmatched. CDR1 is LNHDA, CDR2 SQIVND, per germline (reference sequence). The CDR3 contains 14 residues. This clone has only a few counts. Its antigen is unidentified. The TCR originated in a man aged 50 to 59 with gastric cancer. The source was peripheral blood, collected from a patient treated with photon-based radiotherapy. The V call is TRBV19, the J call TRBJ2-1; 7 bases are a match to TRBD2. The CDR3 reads CASSIGTRTNEQFF. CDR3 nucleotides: TGTGCCAGTAGTATAGGGACTAGGACGAATGAGCAGTTCTTC.